Each of the 18 T cell receptor beta chains below was sequenced from the same sample in a study of high-grade serous ovarian cancer treatment subgroups. Clones were sequenced by immunoSEQ multiplex PCR, and TCRdb holds only the in-frame ones, with some missing. The table records hundreds of clones, 66% of them present only once. Tumor tissue was taken before any definitive surgery or chemotherapy was given. Sequencing was carried out using tumor tissue. Receptors were obtained from a human donor with high-grade serous ovarian cancer.

This sequence joins TRBV9 and TRBJ2-3; D possibly matches TRBD1 or TRBD2 (6 bases each). Germline V CDR1 and CDR2: SGDLS, YYNGEE. This CDR3 contains 13 residues. The germline V and J ends were trimmed by 7 bases and 0 bases, with 9 bases remaining between them. The CDR3 reads CASGGLSTDTQYF. DNA for the CDR3: TGTGCCAGCGGGGGGCTTAGCACAGATACGCAGTATTTT.

J is TRBJ2-1 and V is TRBV7-6; maybe TRBD1 (6 bases). Germline V gene data show CDR1 as SGHVS and CDR2 as FNYEAQ. Trimming removed 5 bases from V and 3 bases from J, with 11 bases in between. The CDR3 extends over 14 amino acids. CDR3 amino acids: CASSAQGIYNEQFF. The CDR3 DNA sequence: TGTGCCAGCAGCGCTCAGGGGATCTACAATGAGCAGTTCTTC.

The rearrangement joins TRBV5-5 to TRBJ1-3; possibly TRBD1 for D (5 bases). Germline CDR1 reads SGHKS; CDR2 reads YYEKEE (reference sequence). The ends were cut back, 4 bases at V and 0 bases at J, with 11 bases in the middle. The CDR3 has 15 amino acids. The CDR3 sequence: CASSGGRFSGNTIYF. The CDR3 DNA follows: TGTGCCAGCAGCGGGGGACGGTTCTCTGGAAACACCATATATTTT.

This sequence joins TRBV5-1 and TRBJ2-7, with no clear D. Germline CDR1 and CDR2: SGHRS and YFSETQ. The CDR3 has 15 residues. Trimming stripped 4 bases from V and 0 bases from J, with 14 bases between. The CDR3 sequence is CASSLGPEASYEQYF. The DNA of the CDR3 is TGCGCCAGCAGCCTCGGACCAGAAGCCTCCTACGAGCAGTACTTC. Drawing the rest from reference TRBV5-1 and TRBJ2-7, the complete variable domain is KAGVTQTPRYLIKTRGQQVTLSCSPISGHRSVSWYQQTPGQGLQFLFEYFSETQRNKGNFPGRFSGRQFSNSRSEMNVSTLELGDSALYLCASSLGPEASYEQYFGPGTRLTVT.

The gene calls are TRBV27 and TRBJ2-1; TRBD2 matches 12 bases. The CDR3 is 18 amino acids. Trimming at V came to 6 bases and at J to 0 bases, leaving 9 bases not matched to a gene. Germline V gene data show CDR1 as MNHEY and CDR2 as SMNVEV (reference sequence). This chain's CDR3 is CASRTGLAGYSSYNEQFF. CDR3 sequence (DNA): TGTGCCAGCAGGACGGGACTAGCGGGCTATAGCTCCTACAATGAGCAGTTCTTC.

The chain couples TRBV6-1 to TRBJ1-5; possibly TRBD1 for D (5 bases). The germline V gene has CDR1 MNHNS and CDR2 SASEGT. Trimming took 10 bases from V and 2 from J, leaving 15 bases between them. CDR3 length: 14 residues. As DNA, the CDR3 is TGTGCCACCAGAATAGGGGAGGGCAATCAGCCCCAGCATTTT. Its protein is CATRIGEGNQPQHF.

This clone was seen only once. The J gene is TRBJ1-2, the V gene TRBV5-8, with D unresolved. The germline gives CDR1 SGHTS, CDR2 YDEGEE. The CDR3 sequence is 15 residues long. Trimming stripped 4 bases from V and 7 bases from J, with 20 bases between. CDR3 bases: TGTGCCAGCAGCCAAATTCAAATTGCTCCGGGTGGCTACACCTTC. Translated: CASSQIQIAPGGYTF.

V usage is TRBV7-8 and J usage is TRBJ2-3; 9 bases fit TRBD2. Germline lookup yields CDR1 SGHVS and CDR2 FQNEAQ. Trimming removed 5 bases from V and 6 bases from J; junction bases left unmatched: 12. CDR3 length: 16 amino acids. The CDR3 nucleotides read TGTGCCAGCAGCCCTGGGACTAGCTTTAGTATCGATACGCAGTATTTT. Amino acid sequence: CASSPGTSFSIDTQYF. The whole variable domain, remainder taken from reference TRBV7-8 and TRBJ2-3, is GAGVSQSPRYKVAKRGQDVALRCDPISGHVSLFWYQQALGQGPEFLTYFQNEAQLDKSGLPSDRFFAERPEGSVSTLKIQRTQQEDSAVYLCASSPGTSFSIDTQYFGPGTRLTVL.

This clone was seen a handful of times. This CDR3 reads CAISAGTANYGYTF. CDR3 nucleotide sequence: TGTGCCATCAGTGCAGGGACAGCTAACTATGGCTACACCTTC. V is TRBV10-3 and J is TRBJ1-2; 7 nucleotides line up with TRBD1. The ends lost 4 bases at V and 0 bases at J; junction bases unmatched: 2. The CDR3 consists of 14 residues. Germline CDR1 is ENHRY and CDR2 is SYGVKD.

The gene calls are TRBV19 and TRBJ1-1, with D tentatively TRBD1 (6 bases). Germline V CDR1 and CDR2: LNHDA, SQIVND (reference sequence). The CDR3 runs to 12 residues. Trimming removed 6 bases at V and 3 bases at J, with 8 bases between. CDR3 protein: CASRDSYTEAFF. CDR3 nucleotides: TGTGCCAGTAGGGACAGTTACACTGAAGCTTTCTTT.

This chain links TRBV11-3 with TRBJ2-1; weak D call: TRBD1 (6 bases). Per the germline V gene, CDR1 is SGHNT and CDR2 is YENEEA. V shed 8 bases and J shed 0 bases, with 11 bases lying between them. The length of the CDR3 is 14 residues. Here the CDR3 DNA reads TGTGCCAGCGGGGGCGGGTCCTCCTACAATGAGCAGTTCTTC. Protein: CASGGGSSYNEQFF.

Here the CDR3 reads CASSLAGGPGELFF. CDR3 DNA: TGTGCCAGCAGCTTAGCGGGAGGTCCCGGGGAGCTGTTTTTT. V usage is TRBV7-8 and J usage is TRBJ2-2, with D possibly being TRBD2 (6 bases). The CDR3 covers 14 residues. Trimming removed 0 bases from V and 6 bases from J, with 8 bases in between. Germline V gives CDR1 SGHVS, CDR2 FQNEAQ. Filled out from reference TRBV7-8 and TRBJ2-2, the complete variable domain reads GAGVSQSPRYKVAKRGQDVALRCDPISGHVSLFWYQQALGQGPEFLTYFQNEAQLDKSGLPSDRFFAERPEGSVSTLKIQRTQQEDSAVYLCASSLAGGPGELFFGEGSRLTVL.

The V and J genes are TRBV4-1 and TRBJ2-7; TRBD2 aligns across 9 bases. This CDR3 is 16 amino acids long. CDR1 and CDR2 from the germline V gene are MGHRA and YSYEKL. The trim removed 5 bases at V and 0 bases at J, leaving 8 bases unmatched. CDR3 in amino acids: CASSASGDLSSYEQYF. CDR3 nucleotides: TGCGCCAGCAGCGCTAGCGGGGATCTAAGCTCCTACGAGCAGTACTTC.

The rearrangement uses TRBV5-1 and TRBJ2-3; the D is unclear. Germline CDR1 SGHRS, CDR2 YFSETQ. The CDR3 length is 12 residues. Trimming cost V 3 bases and J 0 bases, with 2 bases left between them. CDR3 region: CASSSSTDTQYF. CDR3 sequence (DNA): TGCGCCAGCAGCTCTAGCACAGATACGCAGTATTTT. The complete variable domain, with remaining parts taken from reference TRBV5-1 and TRBJ2-3, reads KAGVTQTPRYLIKTRGQQVTLSCSPISGHRSVSWYQQTPGQGLQFLFEYFSETQRNKGNFPGRFSGRQFSNSRSEMNVSTLELGDSALYLCASSSSTDTQYFGPGTRLTVL.

This clone was seen only a few times. V is TRBV7-3 and J is TRBJ2-1, with a possible D match to TRBD2 (5 bases). Germline CDR1 reads SGHTA; CDR2 reads FQGTGA. V was pared by 2 bases and J by 6 bases, with 8 bases between. There are 13 residues in the CDR3. The CDR3 nucleotides are TGTGCCAGCAGCTTAGGCGGGTTCAATGAGCAGTTCTTC. Its protein is CASSLGGFNEQFF.

The chain is built from TRBV19 and TRBJ2-2, with 8 bases lining up with TRBD1. There are 15 residues in the CDR3. Germline V gene lookup returns CDR1 LNHDA and CDR2 SQIVND (reference sequence). J lost 1 base, V lost 7 bases, and 5 bases had no gene match. In nucleotides, the CDR3 is TGTGCCAGTAACTCCGGGACAGGGAACACCGGGGAGCTGTTTTTT. Protein product: CASNSGTGNTGELFF.

The chain couples TRBV27 to TRBJ1-2; D call uncertain. V was pared by 1 base and J by 4 bases, with 16 bases between. From germline, CDR1 is MNHEY and CDR2 SMNVEV (reference sequence). The CDR3 has 16 amino acids. CDR3 region: CASSLYSDGAGYGYTF. For the CDR3, the DNA is TGTGCCAGCAGTTTATACTCGGACGGAGCAGGCTATGGCTACACCTTC.

Regarding this clone: The sample carries other DNA sequences with the same CDR3. The gene calls are TRBV7-3 and TRBJ2-7; 7 nucleotides align to TRBD2. The germline gives CDR1 SGHTA, CDR2 FQGTGA. CDR3 size: 18 residues. Trimming took 3 bases from V and 2 from J; bases not matched to a gene: 16. The CDR3: CASSFFGPSGGGTYEQYF. The CDR3 DNA sequence: TGTGCCAGCAGCTTTTTCGGACCGTCTGGGGGAGGGACCTACGAGCAGTACTTC.